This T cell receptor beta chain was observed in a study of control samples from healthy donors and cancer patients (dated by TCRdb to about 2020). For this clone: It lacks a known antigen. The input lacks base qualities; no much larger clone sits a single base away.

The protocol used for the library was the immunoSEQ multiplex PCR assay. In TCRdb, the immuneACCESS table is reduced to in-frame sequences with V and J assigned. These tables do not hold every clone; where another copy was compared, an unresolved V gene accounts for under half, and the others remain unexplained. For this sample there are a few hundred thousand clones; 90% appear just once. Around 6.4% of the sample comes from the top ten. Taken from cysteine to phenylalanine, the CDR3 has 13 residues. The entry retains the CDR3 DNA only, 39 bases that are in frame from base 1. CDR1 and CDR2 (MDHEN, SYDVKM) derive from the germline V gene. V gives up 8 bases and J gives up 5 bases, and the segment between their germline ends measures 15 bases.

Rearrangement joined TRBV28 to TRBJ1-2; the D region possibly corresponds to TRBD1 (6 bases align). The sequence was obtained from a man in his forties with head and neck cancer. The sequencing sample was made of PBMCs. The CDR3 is CASSLRGGYGYTF. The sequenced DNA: TGTGCCAGCTCCCTGAGGGGGGGGTATGGCTACACCTTC.